These 32 T cell receptor beta chains share one sample of origin, sequenced in a study of blood T cell repertoires in COVID-19. Assay: immunoSEQ multiplex PCR; the TCRdb copy retains only in-frame clones and omits some. The sample has approximately 49,000 clones, less than 85% seen once. The sequenced material came from peripheral blood. All receptors derive from a man aged 50 or older with acute or convalescent COVID-19.

This clone was detected only once. CDR3 sequence: CASSLSTGDMNTEAFF. The DNA of the CDR3 is TGCGCCAGCAGCTTGTCGACAGGCGATATGAACACTGAAGCTTTCTTT. The chain employs TRBV5-1 and TRBJ1-1, with a weak D call TRBD1 (6 bases). Germline V lookup: CDR1 SGHRS, CDR2 YFSETQ. The germline V and J ends were trimmed by 1 base and 0 bases, with 13 bases remaining between them. This CDR3 spans 16 amino acids.

The chain recombines TRBV10-3 with TRBJ1-2; D gene ambiguous. Trimming took off 0 bases at V and 5 bases at J, with 13 bases between the two ends. Germline V gives CDR1 ENHRY, CDR2 SYGVKD. The CDR3 covers 15 residues. The CDR3 protein is CAISESDVTGYGYTF. CDR3 coding DNA: TGTGCCATCAGTGAGTCGGACGTAACGGGGTATGGCTACACCTTC.

This sequence joins TRBV30 and TRBJ2-3; 7 bases are shared with TRBD1. CDR1 is GTSNPN, CDR2 SVGIG, per germline (reference sequence). The junction had 8 bases not matched to a gene; V was cut back by 1 base and J by 4 bases. This CDR3 comprises 15 residues. Written as DNA, the CDR3 is TGTGCCTGGAGTGCCCGAAGGGGGCCGGCAGATACGCAGTATTTT. Amino acid sequence: CAWSARRGPADTQYF.

The V call is TRBV3-1 (or the pseudogene TRBV3-2), the J call TRBJ2-1; D gene ambiguous. The ends were cut back, 4 bases at V and 5 bases at J, with 6 bases in the middle. The CDR3 length is 12 residues. CDR1 and CDR2 (germline): LGHDT, YNNKEL (reference sequence). CDR3 nucleotides: TGTGCCAGCAGCCGCGCCCACAATGAGCAGTTCTTC. Its protein is CASSRAHNEQFF.

This sequence joins TRBV5-1 and TRBJ1-1; 8 nucleotides align to TRBD1. Germline V gives CDR1 SGHRS, CDR2 YFSETQ. CDR3 length: 15 amino acids. J gave up 4 bases and V 4 bases, and 9 bases lay outside the gene matches. Here the CDR3 reads CASSPTSDRGTEAFF. In DNA, the CDR3 is TGCGCCAGCAGCCCGACCTCCGACAGGGGCACTGAAGCTTTCTTT. Drawing the rest from reference TRBV5-1 and TRBJ1-1, the complete variable domain is KAGVTQTPRYLIKTRGQQVTLSCSPISGHRSVSWYQQTPGQGLQFLFEYFSETQRNKGNFPGRFSGRQFSNSRSEMNVSTLELGDSALYLCASSPTSDRGTEAFFGQGTRLTVV.

This clone was counted a single time. The V and J genes are TRBV6-2 or TRBV6-3 and TRBJ2-3; tentative D call: TRBD2 (5 bases). The CDR3 length is 17 residues. Deletions cut 6 bases from V and 3 bases from J, with 22 bases between. Germline V gene data show CDR1 as MNHEY and CDR2 as SVGEGT. The CDR3 sequence: CASSSIAVSGATDTQYF. For the CDR3, the DNA is TGTGCCAGCAGCTCCATAGCAGTAAGCGGAGCAACAGATACGCAGTATTTT.

This clone was observed a single time. The rearrangement uses TRBV3-1 (or the pseudogene TRBV3-2) and TRBJ2-5, with D tentatively TRBD2 (5 bases). V was trimmed by 4 bases and J by 7 bases, leaving 13 bases between them. Per the germline V gene, CDR1 is LGHDT and CDR2 is YNNKEL (reference sequence). The CDR3 sequence is 13 residues long. The CDR3 spells CASSPTRGWTQYF. The CDR3 DNA reads as TGTGCCAGCAGCCCTACTAGAGGCTGGACCCAGTACTTC.

The chain recombines TRBV19 with TRBJ2-1, with 9 bases lining up with TRBD2. J lost 0 bases, V lost 4 bases, and 4 bases had no gene match. The CDR3 totals 16 residues. The germline gives CDR1 LNHDA, CDR2 SQIVND (reference sequence). The CDR3 loop reads CASSRYSGSSYNEQFF. The CDR3 bases are TGTGCCAGTAGTAGGTATAGCGGGAGCTCCTACAATGAGCAGTTCTTC.

The chain couples TRBV11-2 to TRBJ2-3; 12 bases fit TRBD2. In germline, CDR1 is SGHAT, CDR2 FQNNGV. V shed 0 bases and J 9 bases; nucleotides not matched to a gene: 4. CDR3 size: 15 residues. The CDR3 sequence is CASSLEASGRATQYF. The CDR3 DNA follows: TGTGCCAGCAGCTTAGAAGCTAGCGGGAGGGCCACGCAGTATTTT.

This chain joins TRBV10-2 and TRBJ1-1, with 9 positions matching TRBD1. There are 16 residues in the CDR3. Trimming cost V 4 bases and J 1 base; bases outside gene matches: 7. Germline V lookup: CDR1 WSHSY, CDR2 SAAADI. This CDR3 is CASSVKGQGGNTEAFF. The CDR3 nucleotides are TGCGCCAGCAGTGTAAAGGGACAGGGAGGGAACACTGAAGCTTTCTTT.

This chain connects TRBV19 to TRBJ2-2; 9 positions match TRBD1. This CDR3 is built from 14 residues. Germline V gene sequence: CDR1 LNHDA, CDR2 SQIVND (reference sequence). J lost 5 bases, V lost 7 bases, and 5 bases had no gene match. The CDR3 DNA is TGTGCCAGTAAACGGGACAGGGAAACCGGGGAGCTGTTTTTT. Translated: CASKRDRETGELFF.

This clone was detected only once. The chain couples TRBV19 to TRBJ1-1; 8 nucleotides line up with TRBD1. V gave up 6 bases and J gave up 4 bases; unmatched junction bases: 10. From germline, CDR1 is LNHDA and CDR2 SQIVND (reference sequence). CDR3 size: 15 residues. This chain's CDR3 is CASSDGQGLATEAFF. The CDR3 DNA reads as TGTGCCAGTAGCGACGGACAGGGATTGGCCACTGAAGCTTTCTTT.

The rearrangement links TRBV10-2 to TRBJ2-3; the match to TRBD2 covers 11 bases. With V trimmed by 5 bases and J by 1 base, 2 bases remained unmatched. This CDR3 contains 15 residues. Germline CDR1 is WSHSY and CDR2 is SAAADI. The CDR3 DNA is TGCGCCAGCAGTTTAGCGGGGGGGGGCACAGATACGCAGTATTTT. Protein: CASSLAGGGTDTQYF.

The J gene is TRBJ1-3, the V gene TRBV10-3; D gene uncertain. The CDR3 runs 14 residues. CDR1 and CDR2 from the germline V gene are ENHRY and SYGVKD. With 4 bases removed from V and 0 bases from J, the gap between germline ends came to 7 bases. The CDR3 coding sequence is TGTGCCATCAGTGGTAGCAGCTCTGGAAACACCATATATTTT. This codes for CAISGSSSGNTIYF.

V usage is TRBV12-5 and J usage is TRBJ1-6; D is unresolved. The V and J ends lost 0 bases and 5 bases respectively, with 8 bases between them. The CDR3 has 15 residues. CDR1 is LGHNT and CDR2 is FRNRAP in the germline V gene. The CDR3 DNA is TGTGCTAGTGGTTTGGTGGCAGGCGATAATTCACCCCTCCACTTT. This gives the protein CASGLVAGDNSPLHF. The entire variable domain, with the rest obtained from reference TRBV12-5 and TRBJ1-6, is as follows: DARVTQTPRHKVTEMGQEVTMRCQPILGHNTVFWYRQTMMQGLELLAYFRNRAPLDDSGMPKDRFSAEMPDATLATLKIQPSEPRDSAVYFCASGLVAGDNSPLHFGNGTRLTVT.

The chain is built from TRBV21-1 and TRBJ2-1; no DNA check was done on the table's D call, TRBD2. TRBV21-1 is given as a pseudogene. There are 18 residues in the CDR3. The CDR3 here is CASSKGRRGREALDEQFF. DNA for the CDR3: TGTGCCAGCAGCAAAGGAAGGAGGGGACGGGAGGCATTGGATGAGCAGTTCTTC.

This sequence joins TRBV19 and TRBJ2-3; 10 bases agree with TRBD1. Germline V gene data show CDR1 as LNHDA and CDR2 as SQIVND (reference sequence). Losses at the gene ends were 7 bases for V and 4 bases for J; bases not matched to a gene: 11. This CDR3 comprises 16 residues. Written as DNA, the CDR3 is TGTGCCAGTACCGTGACAGGGGGCGTCGGCGCAGATACGCAGTATTTT. This codes for CASTVTGGVGADTQYF. The whole variable domain, filled in from reference TRBV19 and TRBJ2-3, reads DGGITQSPKYLFRKEGQNVTLSCEQNLNHDAMYWYRQDPGQGLRLIYYSQIVNDFQKGDIAEGYSVSREKKESFPLTVTSAQKNPTAFYLCASTVTGGVGADTQYFGPGTRLTVL.

V is TRBV6-4 and J is TRBJ2-5, with 11 bases that match TRBD2. The CDR3 length is 15 residues. With 0 bases clipped from V and 3 bases from J, the junction kept 0 bases outside the gene matches. From germline, CDR1 is MRHNA and CDR2 SNTAGT. CDR3 amino acids: CASSDSGLAEETQYF. As DNA, the CDR3 is TGTGCCAGCAGTGACTCGGGACTAGCGGAAGAGACCCAGTACTTC.

V usage is TRBV15 and J usage is TRBJ2-2, with D maybe TRBD2 (8 bases). The CDR3 has 15 residues. With 8 bases removed from V and 0 bases from J, the gap between germline ends came to 13 bases. Germline assignment: CDR1 LNHNV and CDR2 YYDKDF (reference sequence). The CDR3, as DNA: TGTGCCACCCATAGCGGGACAGCGAACACCGGGGAGCTGTTTTTT. As protein: CATHSGTANTGELFF.

CDR3 in amino acids: CASRPQGGQETQYF. The CDR3 region has the DNA TGTGCCAGCAGACCACAGGGGGGCCAAGAGACCCAGTACTTC. The chain joins TRBV6-1 to TRBJ2-5; 8 bases line up with TRBD1. Germline loops: CDR1 MNHNS, CDR2 SASEGT. With 6 bases clipped from V and 1 base from J, the junction kept 4 bases outside the gene matches. The CDR3 extends over 14 amino acids.

DNA of the CDR3: TGTGCCAGCACCGACCGGGACAGGGGATCATTGTACGAGCAGTACTTC. Residues: CASTDRDRGSLYEQYF. The chain carries TRBV5-4 and TRBJ2-7; TRBD1 agrees at 10 bases. J gave up 4 bases and V 6 bases, and 13 bases lay outside the gene matches. The CDR3 runs 16 residues. Looked up from germline, CDR1 is SGHNT and CDR2 is YYREEE (reference sequence).

CDR3 protein: CASSGYGRGSQPQHF. The DNA for the CDR3 is TGTGCCAGCTCCGGGTACGGCAGGGGCAGTCAGCCCCAGCATTTT. V and J are TRBV18 and TRBJ1-5, with TRBD1 as a possible D gene (6 bases). The CDR3 is 15 residues long. Trimming shortened V by 6 bases and J by 6 bases, and 18 bases separated the two germline ends. The germline CDR1 and CDR2 sequences are KGHSH and LQKENI. The full variable domain, rest sourced from reference TRBV18 and TRBJ1-5, is NAGVMQNPRHLVRRRGQEARLRCSPMKGHSHVYWYRQLPEEGLKFMVYLQKENIIDESGMPKERFSAEFPKEGPSILRIQQVVRGDSAAYFCASSGYGRGSQPQHFGDGTRLSIL.

J is TRBJ1-1 and V is TRBV11-1; D might be TRBD1 (6 bases). V was pared by 5 bases and J by 0 bases, with 13 bases between. CDR3 length: 15 amino acids. Germline V CDR1 and CDR2: SGHAT, FQDESV (reference sequence). The CDR3 loop is CASSRTARMNTEAFF. The CDR3 DNA reads TGTGCCAGCAGCCGGACAGCTCGCATGAACACTGAAGCTTTCTTT. Full variable domain (rest looked up from reference TRBV11-1 and TRBJ1-1): EAEVAQSPRYKITEKSQAVAFWCDPISGHATLYWYRQILGQGPELLVQFQDESVVDDSQLPKDRFSAERLKGVDSTLKIQPAELGDSAMYLCASSRTARMNTEAFFGQGTRLTVV.

The rearrangement uses TRBV30 and TRBJ1-3, with TRBD1 as a possible D gene (6 bases). V lost 4 bases, J lost 0 bases, and 10 bases lay in between. CDR1 and CDR2 from the germline V gene are GTSNPN and SVGIG (reference sequence). This CDR3 is 14 amino acids long. In DNA form, the CDR3 reads TGTGCCTGGACAGGGGATTACTCTGGAAACACCATATATTTT. It is translated as CAWTGDYSGNTIYF.

In its sample, this clone was seen once. Within the sample, other DNA sequences also encode this same CDR3. This chain connects TRBV6-1 to TRBJ2-7, with TRBD1 as a possible D gene (5 bases). CDR3 size: 12 residues. CDR1 MNHNS and CDR2 SASEGT come from the germline V gene. The V gene lost 2 bases and the J gene lost 4 bases, with 6 bases spanning the gap. CDR3 sequence reads: CASSERGYEQYF. The CDR3, as DNA: TGTGCCAGCAGTGAAAGGGGATACGAGCAGTACTTC.

The rearrangement joins TRBV7-8 to TRBJ1-5, with no clear D. CDR1 is SGHVS, CDR2 FQNEAQ, per germline. The length of the CDR3 is 16 residues. Trimming removed 0 bases at V and 1 base at J, with 10 bases between. The CDR3: CASSLAQSGSNQPQHF. The CDR3 DNA reads as TGTGCCAGCAGCTTAGCGCAGTCCGGGAGCAATCAGCCCCAGCATTTT.

The J gene is TRBJ2-7, the V gene TRBV4-1; 7 bases are a match to TRBD2. The V segment lost 1 base and the J segment 2 bases; nucleotides outside the gene matches: 5. The CDR3 runs 15 residues. Germline lookup yields CDR1 MGHRA and CDR2 YSYEKL. The CDR3 sequence is CASSQVLAEPYEQYF. The DNA of the CDR3 is TGCGCCAGCAGCCAAGTTCTAGCGGAACCCTACGAGCAGTACTTC.

The gene calls are TRBV21-1 and TRBJ2-1; the DNA was not compared with TRBD2, the D call given in the table. TRBV21-1 counts as a pseudogene. The CDR3 runs to 17 residues. The DNA for the CDR3 is TGTGCCAGCAGCAAAAGGGGTAGCGGGAGCGCCCTCAATGAGCAGTTCTTC. Encoded protein: CASSKRGSGSALNEQFF.

The table lists this clone with a few counts. This chain connects TRBV4-1 to TRBJ1-1; TRBD1 is a possible D gene (5 bases). V lost 3 bases and J lost 4, with 21 bases in between. CDR1 and CDR2 (germline): MGHRA, YSYEKL. CDR3 length: 17 residues. The CDR3 nucleotides are TGCGCCAGCAGCCATTCCGAGGTCTGGGGGACTGCCACTGAAGCTTTCTTT. Its protein is CASSHSEVWGTATEAFF.

The chain carries TRBV5-1 and TRBJ1-4, with D unclear. This CDR3 has 15 amino acids. Trimming took off 4 bases at V and 4 bases at J, with 14 bases between the two ends. Germline V CDR1 and CDR2: SGHRS, YFSETQ. The chain's CDR3 is CASSMYAGYNEKLFF. The CDR3 DNA is TGCGCCAGCAGCATGTACGCCGGGTATAATGAAAAACTGTTTTTT.

The chain combines TRBV11-2 with TRBJ1-1; 9 positions agree with TRBD1. J gave up 5 bases and V 2 bases, and 18 bases lay outside the gene matches. This CDR3 is built from 19 residues. Germline V gene data show CDR1 as SGHAT and CDR2 as FQNNGV. The CDR3 loop is CASSLRPGTGRNYWTEAFF. The CDR3 bases are TGTGCCAGCAGCTTACGACCAGGGACAGGGAGGAACTATTGGACTGAAGCTTTCTTT.

The gene calls are TRBV19 and TRBJ1-2, with 7 bases lining up with TRBD1. V dropped 6 bases and J dropped 0; count of bases not matched to a gene: 10. Germline V gene sequence: CDR1 LNHDA, CDR2 SQIVND (reference sequence). The CDR3 sequence is 16 residues long. The CDR3 loop is CASSNGQAWANYGYTF. CDR3 coding DNA: TGTGCCAGTAGCAATGGACAGGCCTGGGCTAACTATGGCTACACCTTC. The variable domain in full, with the rest retrieved from reference TRBV19 and TRBJ1-2, is DGGITQSPKYLFRKEGQNVTLSCEQNLNHDAMYWYRQDPGQGLRLIYYSQIVNDFQKGDIAEGYSVSREKKESFPLTVTSAQKNPTAFYLCASSNGQAWANYGYTFGSGTRLTVV.